This TCR beta chain originates from a study of blood T cell repertoires in COVID-19. This CDR3 comprises 16 residues. Trimming at V came to 5 bases and at J to 1 base, leaving 4 bases not matched to a gene. Germline CDR1 is SSHAT and CDR2 is FNYEAQ (reference sequence). TCRdb's copy holds only in-frame clones and misses some; the assay was immunoSEQ multiplex PCR. The table has around 200,000 clones, about nine tenths seen once. Clinical history as reported by participants underpinned cohort assignment. Input material: PBMCs or T cells enriched from blood (not recorded which). The chain has TRBV7-7 and TRBJ2-2; TRBD1 matches 10 bases. This sequence was found in a woman aged 25 to 39 who had recovered from COVID-19. CDR3 nucleotides: TGTGCCAGCAGCCCACGGACAGGGGGGAACACCGGGGAGCTGTTTTTT. Translated: CASSPRTGGNTGELFF.